This T cell receptor (beta chain) was observed in a study of long-term antiretroviral therapy in people with HIV. Treated in the United States were all of the participants with HIV. Held in samples before DNA extraction were 1-10 million cryopreserved PBMC. An immunoSEQ assay, version v3.0, was performed at survey level. Sequenced by immunoSEQ multiplex PCR; TCRdb stores in-frame clones only, minus some. Among approximately 30,000 clones listed, roughly 80% were seen once. Trimming pared 4 bases from V and 4 bases from J, leaving 13 bases between. The CDR3 is 14 residues long. The V gene's germline CDR1 is MGHRA and CDR2 YSYEKL. Overall study findings and caveats: Versus controls, repertoires in people with HIV had narrower CDR3 length ranges. Regardless of time point, clones expanded before ART dominated the repertoire.

The table lists this clone with a few counts. Its target is not known. This chain joins TRBV4-1 and TRBJ1-2; tentative D call: TRBD1 (5 bases). The sequence was collected from a man between 18 and 29 years old with HIV. The starting material was unsorted PBMCs, obtained 0.8 years before starting antiretroviral therapy. The DNA of the CDR3 is TGCGCCAGCAGCCCAACCCAGGGTATCTATGGCTACACCTTC. Translation: CASSPTQGIYGYTF.